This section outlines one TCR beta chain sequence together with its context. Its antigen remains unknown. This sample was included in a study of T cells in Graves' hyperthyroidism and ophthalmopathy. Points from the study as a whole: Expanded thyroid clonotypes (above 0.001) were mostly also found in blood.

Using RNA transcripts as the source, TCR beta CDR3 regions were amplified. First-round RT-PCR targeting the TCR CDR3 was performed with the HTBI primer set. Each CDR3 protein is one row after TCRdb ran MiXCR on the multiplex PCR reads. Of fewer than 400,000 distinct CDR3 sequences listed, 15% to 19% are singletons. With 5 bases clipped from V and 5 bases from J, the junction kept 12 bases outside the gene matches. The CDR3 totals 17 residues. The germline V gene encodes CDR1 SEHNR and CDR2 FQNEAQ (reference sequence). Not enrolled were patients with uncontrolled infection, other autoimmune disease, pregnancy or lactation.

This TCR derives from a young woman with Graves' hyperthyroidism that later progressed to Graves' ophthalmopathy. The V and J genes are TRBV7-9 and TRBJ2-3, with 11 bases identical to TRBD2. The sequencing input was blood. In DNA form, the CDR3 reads TGTGCCAGCAGCATCAGGGGGGGACTAGCGGTACAAGATACGCAGTATTTT. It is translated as CASSIRGGLAVQDTQYF.